The entry below gives a single T cell receptor (beta chain) sequence along with its context. The specificity of this receptor is unknown. The input lacks base qualities; no much larger clone sits a single base away. Library construction relied on the immunoSEQ multiplex PCR assay. A mixture of 60 forward primers for TCR Vbeta segments and 13 reverse primers for TCR Jbeta segments was used in the multiplex PCR. Amplification of the CDR3 region of rearranged TCR beta genes was performed with a multiplex PCR assay on genomic DNA. On the Illumina HiSeq System, the amplified TCR beta libraries were sequenced as 87-base-pair reads. The paper's processing steps were these. A later analysis counted about 82 million unique TCR beta chains across the approximately 700 repertoires, and 9 million to 14 million of these chains were shared by at least two donors. A nearest-neighbor algorithm error-corrected the raw reads and collapsed the reads into unique sequences, merging closely related sequences to remove PCR and sequencing errors. To assign V, D and J gene segments, CDR3 sequences were aligned to IMGT reference sequences. Each retained sequence needed at least a six-nucleotide match to both a V gene segment and a J gene segment. Rearrangements were classified as productive when the CDR3 lacked stop codons and remained in frame with V and J, and all other rearrangements were classified as non-productive. Following IMGT convention, CDR3 was defined as the stretch from the second conserved V-encoded cysteine up to the conserved J-encoded phenylalanine. Sequences without an unambiguous match to a single V gene segment were excluded from the earlier analysis of 587 of the donors. In an earlier analysis of a few hundred of the donors, V segments were called functional above 56.7% productive rearrangements and were called segregating when the between-donor standard deviation exceeded 5%. A statistical classification framework was developed to diagnose cytomegalovirus status using the catalog of TCR beta chain sequences. In a later analysis, TCR nucleotide sequences were compared against IMGT/GENE-DB human TR gene sequences so that V and J genes could be assigned. In a later analysis, CDR3 sequences and most-parsimonious VDJ recombination scenarios were assigned using the TCRdist pipeline. In a later analysis, each TCR beta chain was defined by its CDR3 amino acid sequence together with its V-gene family, and reads without a unique V-gene family were excluded. To address suspected cross-contamination and a sequencing artifact, a later analysis removed roughly 580 highly shared, low-generation-probability nucleotide sequences. In a later analysis, a clonal expansion index was calculated for each public chain from normalized within-repertoire ranks of inferred template counts. In a later analysis, generation probabilities were computed with a VDJ recombination model fitted to out-of-frame rearrangements, and the resulting probabilities were checked against IGoR. In a later analysis, hypergeometric tests were used to score TCR-TCR, TCR-HLA and TCR-CMV co-occurrence, with a repertoire-size bias correction applied to TCR pairs. A later analysis estimated false discovery rates by permuting HLA or CMV assignments 20 times. In a later analysis, co-occurring TCRs were grouped with DBSCAN, and TCRdist sequence similarity was added when clustering was performed within HLA-allele-positive subsets. For co-occurrence clustering, repertoires with fewer than 30,000 or more than 120,000 public chains were excluded, along with roughly five repertoires with anomalous nucleotide sharing. Imported from immuneACCESS, the table was reduced by TCRdb to in-frame sequences with V and J called. These copies leave out some clones; in studies compared against another copy, an unresolved V gene accounts for under half, and the cause of the remainder is not known. V, J and clone size were drawn from that table, and D and trimming were deduced from the DNA. The sample table shows nearly 110,000 clones, and over 60% are seen once. The top ten clones comprise roughly 6% of the sample.

The CDR3 holds 15 amino acids from the cysteine to the phenylalanine. Solely the CDR3 DNA is kept, with 45 bases framed from the first base. As encoded in the germline V gene, CDR1 is SGHRS while CDR2 is YFSETQ. V is pared back by 0 bases and J by 7 bases, with 14 bases lying between the germline termini. The cohort comprised hundreds of healthy bone marrow donors. At the time of sampling, all cohort members were nominally healthy, though unrecorded immune exposures were likely present. The donor was CMV seropositive and was included in the group of some 290 seropositive cohort members. Each donor provided a peripheral blood sample, and peripheral blood mononuclear cells were used for TCR beta sequencing. Genomic DNA was extracted from the blood cell samples with the Qiagen DNeasy Blood Extraction Kit. The data belong to a study of cytomegalovirus exposure and HLA in healthy donors (dated by TCRdb to the late 2010s). The study in broad terms: An earlier analysis of roughly 500 of the donors reported approximately 300 Gb of sequence data and some 100 million unique TCR beta sequences from roughly 200 million T cells. Approximately 310 gigabases of sequencing data and tens of millions of unique TCR sequences were included in an early release covering roughly 600 HLA-typed donors. The genetic ancestry cluster associated with self-reported Caucasian donors included 81% of the approximately 430 genotyped donors. The aim of the study was to test whether cataloging public T cell receptors could identify signatures of past pathogen exposure. The study profiled the T cell repertoires of 666 subjects by immunosequencing and related them to cytomegalovirus serostatus. Along with the roughly 670-subject first cohort, a separate validation cohort of roughly 110 different subjects was used. The study combined high-throughput TCR immunosequencing, statistical association of individual TCRs with disease status, and machine learning to predict cytomegalovirus infection status. In a later analysis, previously published TCR beta repertoires from roughly 710 donors were re-analyzed and high-resolution HLA genotyping was added so that TCR occurrence patterns could be studied. Rather than using new phenotypic data, the later analysis identified candidate immune exposures from TCR beta sequences and from how often those sequences occurred across donors. An earlier analysis of around 640 of the donors used high-throughput TCR beta sequencing to judge whether each TCR beta V gene segment behaved as functional or pseudogenic. Donor age, sex, ethnicity and CMV serostatus were compiled alongside the repertoire data. In a later genetic analysis, genome-wide SNP genotypes for about 60% of the 666 donors were used, and that subset was treated as a discovery cohort. All discovery cohort repertoires had been generated using a single sequencing platform. Both class I and class II loci were covered by HLA typing, at four-digit resolution. Typing coverage differed by locus: A, B, C, DRB1 and DQB1 were typed in about 620-640 donors, DQA1 in about 500, DPA1 in over 600, and DPB1 in 400 to 480. A few DR-DQ haplotypes were treated as single units for association and clustering because of strong linkage in the cohort. Across some 400 genotyped donors of the cohort, an average of roughly 200,000 unique TCR beta nucleotide sequences per donor were sequenced, and roughly a sixth of those sequences were non-productive. Results and caveats for the whole study, not just this receptor: The presence/absence analyses assumed that sequencing depth was roughly uniform across donors, and that assumption may not be true. Seventeen rarely observed V segments, including chromosome 9 orphons, were excluded from the earlier analysis of 550 to 700 of the donors because counts were too low. In a later analysis, TCR association rates were found to vary across HLA loci, with the most associated TCRs seen for DRB1 alleles and the fewest for HLA-C alleles. In a later genetic analysis, fewer N-insertions in productive TCRs were reported among donors in an Asian-associated ancestry cluster than the 666-donor mean. The 87-base-pair reads could not distinguish some IMGT-functional V segments, including TRBV6-2 and TRBV6-3, so those segments were excluded. The cohort was sequenced for TCR beta chains only, and without alpha or paired-chain data the features that could be detected were limited. The authors suggested that the approach could potentially be generalized to other disease states and immunological phenotypes. A later analysis reported that several top co-occurrence clusters appeared linked to parvovirus B19, influenza, CMV and Epstein-Barr virus. The sequencing pipeline was judged likely to have produced a cluster of highly shared sequence variants as a technical artifact. For the cohort, immune exposure information was limited to CMV serostatus. A total of about 150 TCR beta chains were listed by the study as associated with cytomegalovirus. When HLA alleles, especially DR and DQ, strongly co-occurred, attributing TCR associations to individual alleles was difficult. Compared with equally common non-associated chains, HLA-associated TCR beta chains in a later analysis were more clonally expanded and had lower generation probabilities. An association between a missense DCLRE1C variant and V-gene and J-gene trimming of TCR beta chains was found in a later genetic analysis and replicated in an independent cohort. While some public TCRs were present in many individuals, most TCR sequences turned up only very rarely across donors. The classifier was reported to diagnose cytomegalovirus status with high specificity and sensitivity in both the original cohort and the validation cohort. Specific HLA alleles were associated with 16,951 TCR beta sequences at a false discovery rate of 0.05 in a later analysis. A later analysis found that most CMV-associated TCR beta chains appeared HLA-restricted, with HLA associations seemingly driven largely by CMV exposure. A further reported finding was that TCR beta sequences accurately predicted the HLA-A and HLA-B alleles for most subjects in the first cohort. In vitro tests confirmed that a few of the cytomegalovirus-associated TCR beta chains recognize cytomegalovirus antigens. Because some donors lacked HLA typing at each locus, the association tests relied only on the typed subset. An earlier analysis of around 600 of the donors showed that most TCR beta V segments appeared in productive rearrangements either about 87% or about 30% of the time, which broadly matched IMGT annotations. Correlated functional status among segregating V segments might be attributable to linkage disequilibrium, but an unknown experimental factor could not be ruled out.

Recombination connected TRBV5-1 to TRBJ2-1; 5 matching bases give a weak D call of TRBD1. Material for sequencing was PBMCs. The source is a woman between 45 and 60 years old in good health and CMV-seropositive. The nucleotide sequence is TGCGCCAGCAGCTTGGGGTTAGGGGTGAGAAATGAGCAGTTCTTC. This sequence encodes CASSLGLGVRNEQFF.